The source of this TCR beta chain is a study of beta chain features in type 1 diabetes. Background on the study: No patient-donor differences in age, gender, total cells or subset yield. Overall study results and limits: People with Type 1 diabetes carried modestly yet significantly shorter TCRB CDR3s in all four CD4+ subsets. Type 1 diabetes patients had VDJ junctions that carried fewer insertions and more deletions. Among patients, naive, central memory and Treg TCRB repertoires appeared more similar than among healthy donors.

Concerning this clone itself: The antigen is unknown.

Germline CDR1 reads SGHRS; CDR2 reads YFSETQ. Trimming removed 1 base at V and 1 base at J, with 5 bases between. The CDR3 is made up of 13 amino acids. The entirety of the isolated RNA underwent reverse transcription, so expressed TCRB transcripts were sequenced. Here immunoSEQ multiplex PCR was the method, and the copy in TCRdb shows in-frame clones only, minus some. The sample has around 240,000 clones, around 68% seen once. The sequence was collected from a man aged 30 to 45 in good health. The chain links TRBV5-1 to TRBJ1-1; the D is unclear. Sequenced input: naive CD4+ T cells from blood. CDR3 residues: CASSLFGNTEAFF. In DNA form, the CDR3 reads TGCGCCAGCAGCTTGTTCGGGAACACTGAAGCTTTCTTT.